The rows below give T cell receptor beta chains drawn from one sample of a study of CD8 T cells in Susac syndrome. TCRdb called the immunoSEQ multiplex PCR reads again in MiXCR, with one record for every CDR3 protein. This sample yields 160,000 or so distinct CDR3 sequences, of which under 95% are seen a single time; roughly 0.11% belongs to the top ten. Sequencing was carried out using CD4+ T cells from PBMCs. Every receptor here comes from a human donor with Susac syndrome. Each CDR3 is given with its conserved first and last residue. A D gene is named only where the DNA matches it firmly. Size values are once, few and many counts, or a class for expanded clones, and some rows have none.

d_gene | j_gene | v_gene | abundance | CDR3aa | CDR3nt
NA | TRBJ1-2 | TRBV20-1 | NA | CSAQQENYGYTF | TGCAGTGCTCAACAGGAGAACTATGGCTACACCTTC
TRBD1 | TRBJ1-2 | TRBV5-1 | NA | CASSFGTGGNYGYTF | TGCGCCAGCAGCTTTGGGACAGGGGGAAACTATGGCTACACCTTC
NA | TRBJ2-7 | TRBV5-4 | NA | CASSLQARTSYEQYF | TGTGCCAGCAGCTTGCAGGCAAGGACCTCCTACGAGCAGTACTTC
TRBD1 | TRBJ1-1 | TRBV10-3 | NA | CAIRPFPGTGGDMNTEAFF | TGTGCCATCAGACCATTTCCCGGGACAGGGGGCGACATGAACACTGAAGCTTTCTTT
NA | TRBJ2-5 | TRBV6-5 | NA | CATRVLETQYF | TGTGCCACCCGGGTTTTGGAGACCCAGTACTTC
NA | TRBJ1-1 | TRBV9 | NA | CASSAGSMNTEAFF | TGTGCCAGCAGCGCAGGTTCTATGAACACTGAAGCTTTCTTT
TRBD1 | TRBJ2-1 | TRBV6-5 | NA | CASSYKRQGRSEFF | TGTGCCAGCAGTTACAAAAGACAGGGCCGGTCGGAGTTCTTC
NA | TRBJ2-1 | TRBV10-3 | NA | CAISLDLEWNEQFF | TGTGCCATCAGTCTGGACCTCGAGTGGAATGAGCAGTTCTTC
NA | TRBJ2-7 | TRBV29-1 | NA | CSVDGGSDEQYF | TGCAGCGTTGATGGGGGCTCAGACGAGCAGTACTTC
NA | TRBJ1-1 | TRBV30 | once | CAWTAYAAEAFF | TGTGCCTGGACCGCTTACGCCGCTGAAGCTTTCTTT
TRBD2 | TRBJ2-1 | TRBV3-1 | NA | CASSQDATSGYNEQFF | TGTGCCAGCAGCCAAGATGCGACTAGCGGCTACAATGAGCAGTTCTTC
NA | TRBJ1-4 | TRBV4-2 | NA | CASSQDRQTLNEKLFF | TGTGCCAGCAGCCAAGATAGGCAGACGTTAAATGAAAAACTGTTTTTT
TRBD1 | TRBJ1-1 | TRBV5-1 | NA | CASSYEGARGTEAFF | TGCGCCAGCAGCTACGAGGGGGCAAGGGGAACTGAAGCTTTCTTT
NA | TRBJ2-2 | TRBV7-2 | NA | CASSSTGLGELFF | TGTGCCAGCAGCTCAACGGGACTCGGGGAGCTGTTTTTT
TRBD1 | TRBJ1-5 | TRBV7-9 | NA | CASSSGTGREPQHF | TGTGCCAGCAGTTCCGGGACAGGGAGGGAGCCCCAGCATTTT
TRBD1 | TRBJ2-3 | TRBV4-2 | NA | CASSQDRSTDTQYF | TGTGCCAGCAGCCAGGACAGGTCCACAGATACGCAGTATTTT
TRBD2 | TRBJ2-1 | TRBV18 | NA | CASSPLAGGMNEQFF | TGTGCCAGCTCACCCCTAGCGGGGGGGATGAATGAGCAGTTCTTC